These 20 T cell receptor beta chains came from one sample sequenced in a study of shared clonotypes between healthy human individuals. Profiling relied on immunoSEQ multiplex PCR, and the TCRdb table lists in-frame clones only, not all of them. Of some 1 million clones in the sample, around 76% were seen once. Sequenced input: memory CD4+ T cells sorted from blood. As to subset: CD45RA-negative fraction. All receptors come from a man in his late teens or twenties in good health.

The rearrangement links TRBV10-2 to TRBJ2-1, with 13 positions matching TRBD2. Germline V gives CDR1 WSHSY, CDR2 SAAADI. With 10 bases clipped from V and 10 bases from J, the junction kept 7 bases outside the gene matches. This CDR3 has 13 amino acids. The CDR3 DNA sequence: TGCGCCACCTCACGGACTAGCGGGGGAGAGCAGTTCTTC. This codes for CATSRTSGGEQFF.

V and J are TRBV5-1 and TRBJ1-6; D is perhaps TRBD1 (5 bases). Germline V lookup: CDR1 SGHRS, CDR2 YFSETQ. V was clipped by 0 bases and J by 10 bases, with 14 bases between them. This CDR3 region has 15 residues. This CDR3 reads CASSLDPGGGSPLHF. Written as DNA, the CDR3 is TGCGCCAGCAGCTTGGATCCGGGCGGGGGATCACCCCTCCACTTT.

The table lists this clone with a few counts. The gene calls are TRBV5-4 and TRBJ1-5; D is possibly TRBD1 (5 bases). The V gene lost 2 bases and the J gene lost 6 bases, with 9 bases spanning the gap. The CDR3 extends over 13 amino acids. Germline CDR1 and CDR2: SGHNT and YYREEE (reference sequence). The CDR3 region is CASSLKGIQPQHF. The DNA of the CDR3 is TGTGCCAGCAGCTTAAAGGGGATTCAGCCCCAGCATTTT.

The chain recombines TRBV6-1 with TRBJ1-6; D call uncertain. Trimming took off 5 bases at V and 0 bases at J, with 8 bases between the two ends. CDR3 length: 15 amino acids. In germline, CDR1 is MNHNS, CDR2 SASEGT. The CDR3 DNA is TGTGCCAGCAGTAGTGTCAGCTCCTATAATTCACCCCTCCACTTT. Its protein is CASSSVSSYNSPLHF.

The chain is built from TRBV10-2 and TRBJ2-7, with a weak D call TRBD2 (6 bases). Germline CDR1 reads WSHSY; CDR2 reads SAAADI. The ends were cut back, 6 bases at V and 6 bases at J, with 33 bases in the middle. The CDR3 contains 19 residues. The CDR3 bases are TGCGCCAGCAGACCCTCGGTTGGGCGGGGACTCAACACCGTCGGCGAGCAGTACTTC. This codes for CASRPSVGRGLNTVGEQYF.

This clone was counted only a few times. The rearrangement joins TRBV12-5 to TRBJ2-2, with a possible D match to TRBD2 (5 bases). Germline values: CDR1 LGHNT, CDR2 FRNRAP. The germline V and J ends were trimmed by 2 bases and 4 bases, with 8 bases remaining between them. CDR3 length: 14 residues. The CDR3 spells CASGLPGGTGELFF. Here the CDR3 DNA reads TGTGCTAGTGGTTTGCCAGGAGGCACCGGGGAGCTGTTTTTT.

Of note for this clone: The sample has other DNA sequences that encode this CDR3 too. The chain couples TRBV5-1 to TRBJ1-5, with a weak D call TRBD1 (5 bases). Looked up from germline, CDR1 is SGHRS and CDR2 is YFSETQ. CDR3 length: 14 amino acids. V lost 0 bases and J 2 bases, leaving 6 bases between the germline ends. CDR3 coding DNA: TGCGCCAGCAGCTTGGGAGGGGGCAATCAGCCCCAGCATTTT. Translating it yields CASSLGGGNQPQHF.

The V and J genes are TRBV4-1 and TRBJ2-7; 8 bases match TRBD2. J lost 3 bases, V lost 4 bases, and 5 bases had no gene match. The CDR3 runs to 14 residues. Germline CDR1 MGHRA, CDR2 YSYEKL. The CDR3 loop is CASSLAGTFYEQYF. DNA of the CDR3: TGCGCCAGCAGCCTAGCGGGAACATTCTACGAGCAGTACTTC.

The chain uses TRBV10-1 and TRBJ2-5, with D unresolved. The CDR3 runs 13 residues. Trimming stripped 4 bases from V and 5 bases from J, with 11 bases between. Germline V lookup: CDR1 WNHNN, CDR2 SYGVQD (reference sequence). This CDR3 reads CASSVVLGETQYF. The CDR3, as DNA: TGCGCCAGCAGTGTAGTTCTTGGGGAGACCCAGTACTTC.

The chain employs TRBV27 and TRBJ2-4; a weak D match, TRBD2 (5 bases). Trimming pared 2 bases from V and 5 bases from J, leaving 10 bases between. The CDR3 is 14 amino acids. From germline, CDR1 is MNHEY and CDR2 SMNVEV (reference sequence). In DNA, the CDR3 is TGTGCCAGCAGTTTAAGGGCGAGGGAAAACATTCAGTACTTC. Its protein is CASSLRARENIQYF.

V is TRBV11-2 and J is TRBJ2-3, with 11 bases matching TRBD2. Trimming at V came to 5 bases and at J to 2 bases, leaving 6 bases not matched to a gene. This CDR3 is 16 amino acids long. Per germline, CDR1 SGHAT and CDR2 FQNNGV. CDR3 region: CASSLMTSGATDTQYF. In nucleotides, the CDR3 is TGTGCCAGCAGCCTCATGACTAGCGGGGCCACAGATACGCAGTATTTT.

The gene calls are TRBV30 and TRBJ2-2; the D gene is possibly TRBD2 (6 bases). This CDR3 region has 14 residues. Germline V gene sequence: CDR1 GTSNPN, CDR2 SVGIG (reference sequence). The V and J ends lost 3 bases and 6 bases respectively, with 14 bases between them. CDR3: CAWRVGGGAGELFF. The CDR3 region has the DNA TGTGCCTGGAGGGTTGGAGGAGGGGCCGGGGAGCTGTTTTTT.

In the case of this clone: A clone one base away is much larger, so this may be a read error. Additional DNA sequences in this sample encode the identical CDR3. The CDR3 nucleotides read TGTGCCAGCAGCCGACAGGGGAACACTGAAGCTTTCTTT. Protein: CASSRQGNTEAFF. This sequence joins TRBV14 and TRBJ1-1; 7 bases fit TRBD1. The CDR3 contains 13 residues. V lost 4 bases, J lost 1 base, and 0 bases stayed unmatched. Germline CDR1 SGHDN, CDR2 FVKESK.

The chain carries TRBV28 and TRBJ1-1; D unclear. Germline V gene sequence: CDR1 MDHEN, CDR2 SYDVKM. The CDR3 is 15 amino acids. Trimming took 3 bases from V and 11 from J, leaving 22 bases between them. CDR3 sequence: CASSLVGTADLVAFF. Written as DNA, the CDR3 is TGTGCCAGCAGTTTGGTCGGTACAGCGGATCTTGTGGCTTTCTTT. Full variable domain (remainder filled in from reference TRBV28 and TRBJ1-1): DVKVTQSSRYLVKRTGEKVFLECVQDMDHENMFWYRQDPGLGLRLIYFSYDVKMKEKGDIPEGYSVSREKKERFSLILESASTNQTSMYLCASSLVGTADLVAFFGQGTRLTVV.

The chain carries TRBV5-1 and TRBJ2-5, with D possibly TRBD2 on 6 matching bases. The germline V gene encodes CDR1 SGHRS and CDR2 YFSETQ. Trimming removed 0 bases at V and 5 bases at J, with 20 bases between. CDR3 length: 17 residues. CDR3 in amino acids: CASSLGRGQAPLETQYF. CDR3 coding DNA: TGCGCCAGCAGCTTGGGGAGGGGCCAGGCGCCGCTGGAGACCCAGTACTTC.

This chain connects TRBV27 to TRBJ1-4; no clear D gene. The ends were cut back, 8 bases at V and 8 bases at J, with 24 bases in the middle. The CDR3 is 16 residues long. Looked up from germline, CDR1 is MNHEY and CDR2 is SMNVEV (reference sequence). CDR3 sequence: CASSEQSGVGWEKLFF. CDR3 in DNA: TGTGCCAGCTCTGAGCAAAGCGGGGTGGGGTGGGAAAAACTGTTTTTT.

The rearrangement joins TRBV4-3 to TRBJ2-7; D gene ambiguous. Germline lookup yields CDR1 LGHNA and CDR2 YSLEER. V was trimmed by 0 bases and J by 3 bases, leaving 12 bases between them. The CDR3 has 15 residues. CDR3 coding DNA: TGCGCCAGCAGCCAAGACTGGACGTCGTTCTACGAGCAGTACTTC. The encoded protein is CASSQDWTSFYEQYF.

The genes are TRBV5-1 and TRBJ2-1; 9 bases fit TRBD2. The CDR3 spans 15 residues. Looked up from germline, CDR1 is SGHRS and CDR2 is YFSETQ. V lost 8 bases and J lost 5; bases outside the gene matches: 11. The CDR3 sequence: CASTRTGTSNNEQFF. The CDR3 bases are TGCGCCAGTACGAGAACCGGGACTAGCAACAATGAGCAGTTCTTC.

The gene calls are TRBV4-3 and TRBJ1-4; 10 nucleotides agree with TRBD1. The V and J ends lost 4 bases and 8 bases, in that order; junction bases with no gene match: 7. This CDR3 has 15 amino acids. Germline CDR1 reads LGHNA; CDR2 reads YSLEER. CDR3 in amino acids: CASSRRQGAEEKLFF. CDR3 DNA sequence: TGCGCCAGCAGCCGACGACAGGGGGCTGAGGAAAAACTGTTTTTT.

This clone came up once. The chain links TRBV5-6 to TRBJ2-3, with D perhaps given as TRBD1 or TRBD2 (5 bases each). This CDR3 is built from 15 residues. Trimming removed 5 bases from V and 0 bases from J, with 13 bases in between. From germline, CDR1 is SGHDT and CDR2 YYEEEE. The CDR3 reads CASSFRGASTDTQYF. DNA for the CDR3: TGTGCCAGCAGTTTTAGAGGGGCCAGCACAGATACGCAGTATTTT. Based on the CDR3 plus reference TRBV5-6 and TRBJ2-3, the full variable domain is DAGVTQSPTHLIKTRGQQVTLRCSPKSGHDTVSWYQQALGQGPQFIFQYYEEEERQRGNFPDRFSGHQFPNYSSELNVNALLLGDSALYLCASSFRGASTDTQYFGPGTRLTVL.